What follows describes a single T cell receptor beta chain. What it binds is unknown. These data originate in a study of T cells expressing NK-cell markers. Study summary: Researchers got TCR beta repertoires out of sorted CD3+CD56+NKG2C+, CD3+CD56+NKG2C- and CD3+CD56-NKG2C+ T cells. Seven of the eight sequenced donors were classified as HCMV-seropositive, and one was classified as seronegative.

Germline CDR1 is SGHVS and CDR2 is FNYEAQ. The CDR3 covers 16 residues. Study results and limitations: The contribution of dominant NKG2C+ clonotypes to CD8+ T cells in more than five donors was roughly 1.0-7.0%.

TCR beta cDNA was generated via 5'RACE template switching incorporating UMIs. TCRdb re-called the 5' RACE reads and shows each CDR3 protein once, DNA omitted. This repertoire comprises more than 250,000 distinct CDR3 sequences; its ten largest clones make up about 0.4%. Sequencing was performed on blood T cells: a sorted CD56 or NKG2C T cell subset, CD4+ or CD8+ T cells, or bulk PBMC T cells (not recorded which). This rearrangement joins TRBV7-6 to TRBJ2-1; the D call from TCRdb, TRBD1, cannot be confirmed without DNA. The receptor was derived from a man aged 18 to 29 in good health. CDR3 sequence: CASRLASGQGNNEQFF.